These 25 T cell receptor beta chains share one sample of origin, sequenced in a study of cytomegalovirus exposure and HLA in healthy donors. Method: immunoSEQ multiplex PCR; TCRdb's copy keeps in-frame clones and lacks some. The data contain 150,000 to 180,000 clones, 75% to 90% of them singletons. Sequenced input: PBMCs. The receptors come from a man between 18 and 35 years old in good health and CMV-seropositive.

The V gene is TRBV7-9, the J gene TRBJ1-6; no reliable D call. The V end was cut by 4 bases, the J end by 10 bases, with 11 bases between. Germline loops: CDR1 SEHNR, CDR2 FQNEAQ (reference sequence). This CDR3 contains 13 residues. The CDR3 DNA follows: TGTGCCAGCAGCTCTTACGGGGAATCACCCCTCCACTTT. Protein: CASSSYGESPLHF.

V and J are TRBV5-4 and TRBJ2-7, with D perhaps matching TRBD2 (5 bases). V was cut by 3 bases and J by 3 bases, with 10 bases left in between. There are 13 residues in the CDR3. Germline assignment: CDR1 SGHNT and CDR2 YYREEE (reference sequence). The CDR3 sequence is CASSSTGIYEQYF. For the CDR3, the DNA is TGTGCCAGCAGCTCGACCGGGATCTACGAGCAGTACTTC. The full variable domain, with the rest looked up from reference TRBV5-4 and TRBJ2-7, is ETGVTQSPTHLIKTRGQQVTLRCSSQSGHNTVSWYQQALGQGPQFIFQYYREEENGRGNFPPRFSGLQFPNYSSELNVNALELDDSALYLCASSSTGIYEQYFGPGTRLTVT.

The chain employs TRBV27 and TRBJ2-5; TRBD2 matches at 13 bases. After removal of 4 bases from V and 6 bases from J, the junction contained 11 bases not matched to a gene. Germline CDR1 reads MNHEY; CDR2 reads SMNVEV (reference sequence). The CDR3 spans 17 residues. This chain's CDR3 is CASSYRTLAGGLKTQYF. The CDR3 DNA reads TGTGCCAGCAGTTATCGAACACTAGCGGGGGGGTTAAAGACCCAGTACTTC.

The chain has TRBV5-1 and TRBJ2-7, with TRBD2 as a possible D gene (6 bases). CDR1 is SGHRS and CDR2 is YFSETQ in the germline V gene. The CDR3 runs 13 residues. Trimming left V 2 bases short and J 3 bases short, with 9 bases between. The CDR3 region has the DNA TGCGCCAGCAGCTTTGCGGGAAACTACGAGCAGTACTTC. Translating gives CASSFAGNYEQYF.

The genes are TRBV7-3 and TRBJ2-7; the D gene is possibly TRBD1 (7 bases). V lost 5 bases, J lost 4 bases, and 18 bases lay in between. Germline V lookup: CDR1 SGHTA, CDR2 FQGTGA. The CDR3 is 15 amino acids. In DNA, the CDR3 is TGTGCCAGCAGCCCCGATGGAGGGGGCCGTTACGAGCAGTACTTC. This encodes CASSPDGGGRYEQYF. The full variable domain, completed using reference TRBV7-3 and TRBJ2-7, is GAGVSQTPSNKVTEKGKYVELRCDPISGHTALYWYRQSLGQGPEFLIYFQGTGAADDSGLPNDRFFAVRPEGSVSTLKIQRTERGDSAVYLCASSPDGGGRYEQYFGPGTRLTVT.

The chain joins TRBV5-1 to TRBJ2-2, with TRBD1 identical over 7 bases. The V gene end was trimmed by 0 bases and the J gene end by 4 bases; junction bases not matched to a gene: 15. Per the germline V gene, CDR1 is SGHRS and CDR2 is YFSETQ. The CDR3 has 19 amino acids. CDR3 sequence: CASSLALRPGTVITGELFF. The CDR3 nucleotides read TGCGCCAGCAGCTTGGCCCTTCGGCCCGGGACAGTAATCACCGGGGAGCTGTTTTTT.

The CDR3, as DNA: TGTGCCAGCAGCCAAGGTGGGGCGGGGGCGCAAGAGACCCAGTACTTC. Translated, it gives CASSQGGAGAQETQYF. The V gene is TRBV4-2, the J gene TRBJ2-5, with TRBD2 as a possible D gene (7 bases). This CDR3 has 16 residues. V dropped 1 base and J dropped 2 bases, with 14 bases sitting between them. Germline V CDR1 and CDR2: LGHNA, YNFKEQ.

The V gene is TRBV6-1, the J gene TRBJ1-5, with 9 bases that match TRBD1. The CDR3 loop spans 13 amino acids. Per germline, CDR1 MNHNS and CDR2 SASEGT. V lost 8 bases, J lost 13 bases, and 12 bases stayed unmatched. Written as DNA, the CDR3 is TGTGCCAGCGAATCCGGGACAGGGCGTACGCAGCATTTT. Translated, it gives CASESGTGRTQHF.

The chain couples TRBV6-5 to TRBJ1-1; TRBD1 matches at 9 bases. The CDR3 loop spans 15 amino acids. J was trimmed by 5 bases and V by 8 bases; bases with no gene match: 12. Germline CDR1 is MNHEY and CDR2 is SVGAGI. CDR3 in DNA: TGTGCCAGCGTTACCCTCACAGGGGGCGAAACTGAAGCTTTCTTT. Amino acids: CASVTLTGGETEAFF.

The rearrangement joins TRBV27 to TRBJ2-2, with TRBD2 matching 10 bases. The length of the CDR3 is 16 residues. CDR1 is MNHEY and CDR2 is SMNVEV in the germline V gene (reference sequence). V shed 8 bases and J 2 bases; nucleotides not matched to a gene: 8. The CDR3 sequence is CASGSTSGINTGELFF. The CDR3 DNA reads TGTGCCAGCGGGTCCACTAGCGGGATTAACACCGGGGAGCTGTTTTTT.

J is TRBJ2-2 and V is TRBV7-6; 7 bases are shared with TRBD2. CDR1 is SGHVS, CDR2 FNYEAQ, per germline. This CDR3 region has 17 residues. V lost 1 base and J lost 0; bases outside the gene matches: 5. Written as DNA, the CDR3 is TGTGCCAGCAGCTTAGGGGCTAGCGGAGCGAACACCGGGGAGCTGTTTTTT. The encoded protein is CASSLGASGANTGELFF.

CDR3 DNA: TGTGCCAGCACCCAAAGTGGACAGCTTACCGGGGAGCTGTTTTTT. Residues: CASTQSGQLTGELFF. J is TRBJ2-2 and V is TRBV5-6; tentative D call: TRBD1 (6 bases). Germline CDR1 SGHDT, CDR2 YYEEEE. V gave up 6 bases and J gave up 5 bases, with 17 bases separating them. This CDR3 comprises 15 residues.

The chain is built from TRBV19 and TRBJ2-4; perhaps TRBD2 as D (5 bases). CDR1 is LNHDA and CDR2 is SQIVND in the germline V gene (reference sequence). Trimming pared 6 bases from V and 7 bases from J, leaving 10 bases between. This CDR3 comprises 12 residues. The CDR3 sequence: CASSTRGNIQYF. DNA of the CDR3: TGTGCCAGTAGCACGAGAGGGAACATTCAGTACTTC.

The CDR3 here is CASSLAIAGAGGEQFF. DNA for the CDR3: TGTGCCAGCAGCTTAGCGATAGCGGGGGCAGGTGGGGAGCAGTTCTTC. The V and J genes are TRBV7-2 and TRBJ2-1; TRBD2 agrees at 9 bases. The CDR3 length is 16 residues. Losses at the gene ends were 0 bases for V and 10 bases for J; bases not matched to a gene: 10. Germline V gene data show CDR1 as SGHTA and CDR2 as FQGNSA.

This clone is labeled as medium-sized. The CDR3 sequence: CASSETGAATEAFF. The CDR3 bases are TGTGCCAGCAGTGAGACAGGGGCGGCCACTGAAGCTTTCTTT. The J gene is TRBJ1-1, the V gene TRBV6-4; 8 bases map to TRBD1. This CDR3 has 14 residues. Germline V CDR1 and CDR2: MRHNA, SNTAGT. Losses at the gene ends were 3 bases for V and 4 bases for J; bases not matched to a gene: 4.

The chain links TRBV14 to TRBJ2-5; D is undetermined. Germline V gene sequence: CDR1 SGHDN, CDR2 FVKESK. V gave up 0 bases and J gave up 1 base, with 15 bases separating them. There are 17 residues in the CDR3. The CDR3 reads CASSQERPPRPQETQYF. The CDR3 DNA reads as TGTGCCAGCAGCCAAGAGAGGCCTCCTCGGCCCCAAGAGACCCAGTACTTC.

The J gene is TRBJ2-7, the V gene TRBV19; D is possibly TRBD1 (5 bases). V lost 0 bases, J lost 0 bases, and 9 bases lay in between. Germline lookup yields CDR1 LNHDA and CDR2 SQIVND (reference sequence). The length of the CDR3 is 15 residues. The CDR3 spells CASSIDPGPSYEQYF. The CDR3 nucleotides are TGTGCCAGTAGTATAGACCCAGGGCCCTCCTACGAGCAGTACTTC.

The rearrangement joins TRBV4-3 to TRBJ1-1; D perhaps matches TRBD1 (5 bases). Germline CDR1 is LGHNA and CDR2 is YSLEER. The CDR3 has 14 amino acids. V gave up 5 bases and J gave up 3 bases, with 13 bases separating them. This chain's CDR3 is CASSDGGLDTEAFF. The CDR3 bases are TGCGCCAGCAGCGACGGGGGGTTGGACACTGAAGCTTTCTTT.

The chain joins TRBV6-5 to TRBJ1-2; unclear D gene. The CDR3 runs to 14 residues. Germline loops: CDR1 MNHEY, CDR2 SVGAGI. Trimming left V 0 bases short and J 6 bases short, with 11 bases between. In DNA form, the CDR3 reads TGTGCCAGCAGTTACTCCGGGAGGGCTGATGGCTACACCTTC. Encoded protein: CASSYSGRADGYTF.

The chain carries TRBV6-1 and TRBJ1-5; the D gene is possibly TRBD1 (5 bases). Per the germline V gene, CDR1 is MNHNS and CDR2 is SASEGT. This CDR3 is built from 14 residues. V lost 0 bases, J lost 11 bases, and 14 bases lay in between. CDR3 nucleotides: TGTGCCAGCAGTGAAGCGGCGGTCCGGGGGTCCCAGCATTTT. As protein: CASSEAAVRGSQHF.

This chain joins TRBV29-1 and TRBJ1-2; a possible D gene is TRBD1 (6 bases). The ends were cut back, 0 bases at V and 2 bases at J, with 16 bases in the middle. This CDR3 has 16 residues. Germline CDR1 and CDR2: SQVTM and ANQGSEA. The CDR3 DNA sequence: TGCAGCGTTGAAGATGGGGGAGGGAGGGGGAACTATGGCTACACCTTC. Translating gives CSVEDGGGRGNYGYTF.

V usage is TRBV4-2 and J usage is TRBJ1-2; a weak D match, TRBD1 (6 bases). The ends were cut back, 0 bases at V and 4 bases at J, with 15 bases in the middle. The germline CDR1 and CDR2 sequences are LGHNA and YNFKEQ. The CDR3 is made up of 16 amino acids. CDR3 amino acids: CASSQDFQGIGYGYTF. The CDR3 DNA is TGTGCCAGCAGCCAAGATTTCCAGGGGATAGGCTATGGCTACACCTTC.

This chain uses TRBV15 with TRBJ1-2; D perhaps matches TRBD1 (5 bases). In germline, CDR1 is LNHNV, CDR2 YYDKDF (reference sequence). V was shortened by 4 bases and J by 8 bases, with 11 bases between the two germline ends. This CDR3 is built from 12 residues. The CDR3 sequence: CATSIGRAGYTF. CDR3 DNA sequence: TGTGCCACCAGCATCGGCAGGGCGGGCTACACCTTC.

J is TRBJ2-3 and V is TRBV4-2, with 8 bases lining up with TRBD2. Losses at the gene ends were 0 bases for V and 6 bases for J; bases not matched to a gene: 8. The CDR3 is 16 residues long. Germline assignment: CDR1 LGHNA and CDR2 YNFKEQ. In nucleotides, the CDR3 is TGTGCCAGCAGCCAAGAACGAGCTGAGCGGGAGGATACGCAGTATTTT. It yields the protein CASSQERAEREDTQYF.

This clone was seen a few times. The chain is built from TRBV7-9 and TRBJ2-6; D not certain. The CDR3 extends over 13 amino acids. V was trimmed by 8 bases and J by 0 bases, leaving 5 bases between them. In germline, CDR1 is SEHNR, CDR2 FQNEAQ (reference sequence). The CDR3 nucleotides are TGTGCCAGCTCACACTCTGGGGCCAACGTCCTGACTTTC. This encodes CASSHSGANVLTF.